This TCR beta chain was captured in a study of cytomegalovirus exposure and HLA in healthy donors. Overall study findings and caveats: A later analysis by the authors found several of the most significant clusters apparently linked to common viral pathogens. A missense variant in DCLRE1C was later tied to TCR beta V- and J-gene trimming.

Healthy bone marrow donors supplied every sample. As regards this clone: Its target is not known.

Primers for the PCR totalled 60 Vbeta and 13 Jbeta. Assay used: immunoSEQ multiplex PCR; TCRdb lists only in-frame clones, some missing. The sample has more than 150,000 clones, around 80% seen once. From germline, CDR1 is SGHRS and CDR2 YFSETQ. The germline V and J ends were trimmed by 0 bases and 7 bases, with 7 bases remaining between them. The CDR3 sequence is 12 residues long. The source material was PBMCs. The receptor comes from a young woman in good health and CMV-seronegative. The J gene is TRBJ2-5, the V gene TRBV5-1; D gene unclear. CDR3 sequence reads: CASSLDVGTQYF. The CDR3 nucleotides are TGCGCCAGCAGCTTGGACGTCGGGACCCAGTACTTC. Full variable domain (missing parts from reference TRBV5-1 and TRBJ2-5): KAGVTQTPRYLIKTRGQQVTLSCSPISGHRSVSWYQQTPGQGLQFLFEYFSETQRNKGNFPGRFSGRQFSNSRSEMNVSTLELGDSALYLCASSLDVGTQYFGPGTRLLVL.